This passage covers 23 T cell receptor beta chains from one sample sequenced in a study of PD-L1 blockade in urothelial cancer. Assay: immunoSEQ multiplex PCR; the TCRdb copy retains only in-frame clones and omits some. The table includes approximately 39,000 clones, 85% to 90% detected once. The specimen comprised PBMCs, sampled around atezolizumab (anti-PD-L1) treatment. These TCRs come from a man aged 55 to 69 with urothelial cancer.

The chain uses TRBV19 and TRBJ2-1, with D possibly being TRBD1 (6 bases). Trimming removed 0 bases at V and 11 bases at J, with 11 bases between. CDR1 and CDR2 from the germline V gene are LNHDA and SQIVND (reference sequence). This CDR3 is built from 13 residues. CDR3 loop: CASSIEGQNKQFF. The CDR3 region has the DNA TGTGCCAGTAGTATAGAGGGACAAAATAAGCAGTTCTTC.

The chain employs TRBV5-1 and TRBJ1-1; D uncertain. CDR3 size: 14 residues. Germline assignment: CDR1 SGHRS and CDR2 YFSETQ. V gave up 6 bases and J gave up 0 bases, with 12 bases separating them. CDR3 in DNA: TGCGCCAGCAACCCCGCGGCCATGAACACTGAAGCTTTCTTT. Translating gives CASNPAAMNTEAFF.

The V call is TRBV13, the J call TRBJ2-7; weak D call: TRBD2 (5 bases). Germline loops: CDR1 PRHDT, CDR2 FYEKMQ (reference sequence). Trimming shortened V by 5 bases and J by 7 bases, and 18 bases separated the two germline ends. The CDR3 contains 14 residues. CDR3 region: CASSPSWPEEEQYF. For the CDR3, the DNA is TGTGCCAGCAGCCCCTCGTGGCCGGAGGAAGAGCAGTACTTC.

This clone has just one count. The chain links TRBV15 to TRBJ2-7; 7 bases align to TRBD1. Germline CDR1 and CDR2: LNHNV and YYDKDF (reference sequence). CDR3 length: 13 amino acids. V lost 8 bases and J lost 0; bases outside the gene matches: 4. The CDR3 DNA sequence: TGTGCCACCCGACAGGGAAGCTCCTACGAGCAGTACTTC. This translates into CATRQGSSYEQYF.

This rearrangement joins TRBV14 to TRBJ2-5, with D possibly matching TRBD2 (6 bases). Germline values: CDR1 SGHDN, CDR2 FVKESK. The CDR3 is made up of 14 amino acids. V lost 4 bases to trimming and J lost 5 bases, with 14 bases between them. The CDR3 protein is CASSLRGLRETQYF. For the CDR3, the DNA is TGTGCCAGCAGCCTTCGGGGGTTGAGGGAGACCCAGTACTTC.

This clone has a single count. The chain has TRBV5-5 and TRBJ2-3; D is uncertain. Trimming took off 4 bases at V and 0 bases at J, with 12 bases between the two ends. Germline-derived CDR1 and CDR2 are SGHKS and YYEKEE (reference sequence). This CDR3 spans 15 amino acids. CDR3 protein: CASSPNRKSTDTQYF. Here the CDR3 DNA reads TGTGCCAGCAGCCCAAACAGAAAGAGCACAGATACGCAGTATTTT.

The J gene is TRBJ1-5, the V gene TRBV28; D perhaps matches TRBD1 (6 bases). Germline assignment: CDR1 MDHEN and CDR2 SYDVKM. This CDR3 contains 15 residues. V was clipped by 7 bases and J by 3 bases, with 16 bases between them. CDR3 loop: CASMRVGGSNQPQHF. The DNA of the CDR3 is TGTGCCAGCATGAGAGTAGGGGGATCCAATCAGCCCCAGCATTTT.

This clone was observed a single time. The chain uses TRBV28 and TRBJ2-7, with TRBD2 matching over 9 bases. The V segment lost 4 bases and the J segment 0 bases; nucleotides outside the gene matches: 19. Per germline, CDR1 MDHEN and CDR2 SYDVKM. The CDR3 loop spans 20 amino acids. This CDR3 reads CASSSRDRPSGEGGSYEQYF. Written as DNA, the CDR3 is TGTGCCAGCAGTTCTAGAGACAGGCCTAGCGGGGAGGGTGGCTCCTACGAGCAGTACTTC.

The chain employs TRBV28 and TRBJ2-7, with TRBD2 as a possible D gene (7 bases). Per germline, CDR1 MDHEN and CDR2 SYDVKM. V dropped 6 bases and J dropped 7 bases, with 13 bases sitting between them. The CDR3 sequence is 12 residues long. In DNA form, the CDR3 reads TGTGCCAGCAGCTCAGGGGAGGGGGAGCAGTACTTC. Translated: CASSSGEGEQYF.

For the CDR3, the DNA is TGTGCCCTGGGAGATCAGCCCCAGCATTTT. This sequence encodes CALGDQPQHF. This rearrangement joins TRBV7-9 to TRBJ1-5; the D is unclear. Trimming pared 11 bases from V and 5 bases from J, leaving 7 bases between. The germline CDR1 and CDR2 sequences are SEHNR and FQNEAQ (reference sequence). The CDR3 has 10 residues.

The chain is built from TRBV29-1 and TRBJ1-2; 7 bases map to TRBD1. The CDR3 has 12 amino acids. Germline V gene sequence: CDR1 SQVTM, CDR2 ANQGSEA. CDR3 region: CISGGTADGYTF. CDR3 coding DNA: TGCATCTCAGGGGGGACCGCGGATGGCTACACCTTC.

This chain joins TRBV4-3 and TRBJ2-1; perhaps TRBD1 as D (5 bases). Germline V gene data show CDR1 as LGHNA and CDR2 as YSLEER. This CDR3 contains 20 residues. V dropped 4 bases and J dropped 4 bases, with 29 bases sitting between them. CDR3 DNA: TGCGCCAGCAGCCTAGAGGACGGCCGTGGACACGGCAAGGGATACAATGAGCAGTTCTTC. Its translation is CASSLEDGRGHGKGYNEQFF.

V is TRBV13 and J is TRBJ1-1, with no clear D. The germline V gene encodes CDR1 PRHDT and CDR2 FYEKMQ (reference sequence). The CDR3 sequence is 15 residues long. Trimming removed 5 bases from V and 0 bases from J, with 13 bases in between. The CDR3 nucleotides read TGTGCCAGCAGCCCCCGAGAAGCCATGAACACTGAAGCTTTCTTT. Translating it yields CASSPREAMNTEAFF.

This chain uses TRBV28 with TRBJ2-7; a possible D gene is TRBD2 (5 bases). CDR1 and CDR2 from the germline V gene are MDHEN and SYDVKM. The CDR3 loop spans 15 amino acids. The V gene lost 7 bases and the J gene lost 3 bases, with 19 bases spanning the gap. As DNA, the CDR3 is TGTGCCAGCACCGCCGCGGGCAGTACTCTCTACGAGCAGTACTTC. Translated, it gives CASTAAGSTLYEQYF.

This chain uses TRBV6-5 with TRBJ2-1, with no clear D. Germline CDR1 MNHEY, CDR2 SVGAGI. This CDR3 region has 12 residues. V shed 1 base and J shed 10 bases, with 8 bases lying between them. The CDR3 region is CASSYYGREQFF. DNA of the CDR3: TGTGCCAGCAGTTACTATGGCAGGGAGCAGTTCTTC.

This clone appeared a single time. This sequence joins TRBV19 and TRBJ2-3; 10 bases fit TRBD2. The CDR3 runs 17 residues. Germline values: CDR1 LNHDA, CDR2 SQIVND (reference sequence). The trim removed 7 bases at V and 2 bases at J, leaving 12 bases unmatched. For the CDR3, the DNA is TGTGCCAGTAAAAGGTCGGCTAGCGGGAGTTACACAGATACGCAGTATTTT. Residues: CASKRSASGSYTDTQYF.

This chain uses TRBV10-3 with TRBJ2-3; D is ambiguous. The CDR3 has 15 residues. The ends were cut back, 0 bases at V and 2 bases at J, with 9 bases in the middle. Germline V gives CDR1 ENHRY, CDR2 SYGVKD. The CDR3 nucleotides read TGTGCCATCAGTGAGTCGGAACAGCACACAGATACGCAGTATTTT. It is translated as CAISESEQHTDTQYF.

The chain has TRBV19 and TRBJ1-5; a possible D gene is TRBD1 (6 bases). V lost 4 bases and J lost 3, with 13 bases in between. CDR3 length: 15 amino acids. Germline V gene data show CDR1 as LNHDA and CDR2 as SQIVND (reference sequence). This CDR3 is CASSRKDSYNQPQHF. As DNA, the CDR3 is TGTGCCAGTAGTAGGAAGGACAGTTACAATCAGCCCCAGCATTTT.

The chain combines TRBV7-2 with TRBJ2-3; possibly TRBD1 for D (5 bases). Germline V gives CDR1 SGHTA, CDR2 FQGNSA. Between the trimmed V and J ends, which lost 8 bases and 4 bases, there was a span of 7 bases. This CDR3 is built from 11 residues. The CDR3 reads CASVGADTQYF. The CDR3 DNA sequence: TGTGCCAGCGTAGGGGCAGATACGCAGTATTTT. Using reference TRBV7-2 and TRBJ2-3 for the parts outside the CDR3, the full variable domain is GAGVSQSPSNKVTEKGKDVELRCDPISGHTALYWYRQSLGQGLEFLIYFQGNSAPDKSGLPSDRFSAERTGGSVSTLTIQRTQQEDSAVYLCASVGADTQYFGPGTRLTVL.

The chain couples TRBV10-2 to TRBJ2-1; 10 bases match TRBD2. The CDR3 has 17 amino acids. The junction had 11 bases not matched to a gene; V was cut back by 2 bases and J by 7 bases. Germline CDR1 reads WSHSY; CDR2 reads SAAADI. CDR3 region: CASSEMSGRAAGNEQFF. The CDR3 bases are TGCGCCAGCAGTGAGATGAGCGGGAGGGCCGCAGGAAATGAGCAGTTCTTC.

This clone occurred once. V gene TRBV2 combines with J gene TRBJ2-5; D unclear. The germline CDR1 and CDR2 sequences are SNHLY and FYNNEI. The CDR3 runs to 11 residues. V was pared by 6 bases and J by 5 bases, with 7 bases between. CDR3 loop: CASSLSETQYF. The DNA of the CDR3 is TGTGCCAGCAGCCTGTCGGAGACCCAGTACTTC.

This clone was seen only once. This rearrangement joins TRBV21-1 to TRBJ2-3; the table's D call, TRBD2, was not checked against the DNA. TRBV21-1 is a documented pseudogene. The CDR3 loop spans 21 amino acids. CDR3 in amino acids: CASSDTGLAGGPICGTDTQYF. DNA of the CDR3: TGTGCCAGCAGCGATACGGGACTAGCGGGAGGGCCCATCTGCGGCACAGATACGCAGTATTTT.

This sequence joins TRBV2 and TRBJ2-1; D ambiguous. The CDR3 runs to 13 residues. With 7 bases removed from V and 0 bases from J, the gap between germline ends came to 7 bases. Per the germline V gene, CDR1 is SNHLY and CDR2 is FYNNEI. The CDR3 reads CASNTVSYNEQFF. The CDR3 nucleotides read TGTGCCAGCAACACAGTCTCCTACAATGAGCAGTTCTTC.